Sequencing of this T cell receptor (beta chain) was carried out in a study of tumor-infiltrating lymphocytes in oesophageal squamous cell carcinoma. TCRdb re-called the PCR reads through MiXCR, storing one row per CDR3 protein. This table holds 20,000 to 30,000 distinct CDR3 sequences, 38% found once. The sequenced material came from esophageal tumor tissue. The TCR was taken from a male donor with esophageal squamous cell carcinoma.

CDR3 region: CASSPRLRGQETQYF. In DNA, the CDR3 is TGTGCCAGCAGCCCGCGGCTTAGGGGGCAAGAGACCCAGTACTTC. This chain links TRBV7-8 with TRBJ2-7; tentatively, D is TRBD1 (6 bases). The end of the DNA fits TRBJ2-5 better, so the J call may be wrong. Germline-derived CDR1 and CDR2 are SGHVS and FQNEAQ. This CDR3 region has 15 residues.